The present T cell receptor beta chain was sequenced within a study of PD-L1 blockade in urothelial cancer. Across the study: Per blood sample, T cells had a median of approximately 150,000.

Per germline, CDR1 LNHNV and CDR2 YYDKDF (reference sequence). V lost 0 bases, J lost 2 bases, and 18 bases lay in between. The CDR3 is 18 amino acids. The repertoire was sequenced with immunoSEQ multiplex PCR; TCRdb's copy has only in-frame clones and lacks some. The sample lists around 25,000 clones; 70% to 90% were seen once. The receptor was derived from a man in his fifties or sixties with urothelial cancer. The V and J genes are TRBV15 and TRBJ2-3; a possible D gene is TRBD2 (5 bases). Sequenced here: PBMCs, sampled around atezolizumab (anti-PD-L1) treatment. The CDR3 protein is CATSRDPRGSRATDTQYF. CDR3 in DNA: TGTGCCACCAGCAGAGATCCCCGGGGTAGCCGAGCCACAGATACGCAGTATTTT.